This TCR beta chain was found in a study of Ad26.COV2.S vaccination and SARS-CoV-2 variants. On the study more broadly: Ad26.COV2.S was injected intramuscularly once or twice, 56 days apart.

Indicated treatment: about 20 received Ad26.COV2.S at low or high dose, single or two shots; a few received placebo; per-sample allocation not given. Material that was analyzed had been drawn on day 63 after the first vaccine or placebo injection. The method was immunoSEQ multiplex PCR; TCRdb's version includes in-frame clones alone and lacks a portion of them. The sample has hundreds of thousands of clones; approximately 90% are singletons. The CDR3 has 15 amino acids. The V gene's germline CDR1 is SGHVS and CDR2 FQNEAQ. V lost 6 bases to trimming and J lost 4 bases, with 15 bases between them. This receptor was taken from a person aged 18-60 years who received the Ad26.COV2.S COVID-19 vaccine or a placebo. The material was peripheral blood, obtained in a trial of Ad26.COV2.S vaccine versus placebo. The chain employs TRBV7-8 and TRBJ2-2, with a possible D match to TRBD1 (6 bases). The CDR3 sequence: CASSPQGSLTGELFF. CDR3 coding DNA: TGTGCCAGCAGTCCACAGGGAAGTCTCACCGGGGAGCTGTTTTTT. The full variable domain, with the rest looked up from reference TRBV7-8 and TRBJ2-2, is GAGVSQSPRYKVAKRGQDVALRCDPISGHVSLFWYQQALGQGPEFLTYFQNEAQLDKSGLPSDRFFAERPEGSVSTLKIQRTQQEDSAVYLCASSPQGSLTGELFFGEGSRLTVL.